One sample yielded the 5 T cell receptor beta chains listed below, sequenced in a study of shared clonotypes between healthy human individuals. The protocol was immunoSEQ multiplex PCR, while the TCRdb copy is restricted to in-frame clones and leaves out a portion. In the table there are approximately 980,000 clones, approximately 76% of which are singletons. Sample: memory CD4+ T cells sorted from blood. The subset was: CD45RA-negative fraction. The receptor set was obtained from a man between 18 and 29 years old in good health.

J is TRBJ1-4 and V is TRBV15; D call uncertain. V lost 3 bases to trimming and J lost 4 bases, with 9 bases between them. Germline-derived CDR1 and CDR2 are LNHNV and YYDKDF (reference sequence). The CDR3 sequence is 14 residues long. CDR3 coding DNA: TGTGCCACCAGCAGTAGGCACATTAATGAAAAACTGTTTTTT. Amino acid sequence: CATSSRHINEKLFF.

The chain employs TRBV5-1 and TRBJ2-7, with D unresolved. This CDR3 spans 14 amino acids. The germline V gene encodes CDR1 SGHRS and CDR2 YFSETQ. The germline V and J ends were trimmed by 4 bases and 2 bases, with 13 bases remaining between them. The CDR3 sequence: CASSPTTPAYEQYF. The DNA of the CDR3 is TGCGCCAGCAGCCCGACCACACCCGCCTACGAGCAGTACTTC.

The rearrangement uses TRBV7-2 and TRBJ2-2, with D tentatively TRBD2 (5 bases). CDR3 length equals 14 residues. The V and J ends lost 5 bases and 6 bases respectively, with 13 bases between them. CDR1 SGHTA and CDR2 FQGNSA come from the germline V gene. CDR3 protein: CASSRSGIPGELFF. In DNA, the CDR3 is TGTGCCAGCAGCCGCTCGGGAATCCCCGGGGAGCTGTTTTTT.

The chain employs TRBV5-1 and TRBJ1-2; D possibly corresponds to TRBD1 (5 bases). The germline gives CDR1 SGHRS, CDR2 YFSETQ. The CDR3 extends over 15 amino acids. Between the trimmed V and J ends, which lost 0 bases and 4 bases, there was a span of 13 bases. CDR3 amino acids: CASSLVMGQLYGYTF. The CDR3, as DNA: TGCGCCAGCAGCTTGGTCATGGGGCAACTCTATGGCTACACCTTC.

This clone was counted once. The chain combines TRBV30 with TRBJ2-1; no clear D gene. The CDR3 extends over 14 amino acids. Germline V gene sequence: CDR1 GTSNPN, CDR2 SVGIG (reference sequence). Trimming cost V 4 bases and J 4 bases, with 14 bases left between them. The CDR3 is CAWKTAESYNEQFF. DNA for the CDR3: TGTGCCTGGAAAACGGCGGAGTCATACAATGAGCAGTTCTTC.